This T cell receptor beta chain was found in a study of blood T cell repertoires in COVID-19. The CDR3 runs to 14 residues. Trimming cost V 8 bases and J 6 bases; bases outside gene matches: 8. Germline assignment: CDR1 ENHRY and CDR2 SYGVKD. Profiling relied on immunoSEQ multiplex PCR, and the TCRdb table lists in-frame clones only, not all of them. The sample has 200,000 to 250,000 clones, roughly nine tenths seen once; the top ten hold about 3.3%. This clone was detected only once. J is TRBJ2-1 and V is TRBV10-3; TRBD1 agrees at 9 bases. This TCR came from a woman aged 18-29 years in a cohort exposed to, infected with or recovered from COVID-19 (not recorded which). The sequenced material came from PBMCs or T cells enriched from blood (not recorded which). CDR3 sequence: CAIGDREVGNEQFF. CDR3 DNA: TGTGCCATCGGGGACAGGGAAGTCGGCAATGAGCAGTTCTTC.